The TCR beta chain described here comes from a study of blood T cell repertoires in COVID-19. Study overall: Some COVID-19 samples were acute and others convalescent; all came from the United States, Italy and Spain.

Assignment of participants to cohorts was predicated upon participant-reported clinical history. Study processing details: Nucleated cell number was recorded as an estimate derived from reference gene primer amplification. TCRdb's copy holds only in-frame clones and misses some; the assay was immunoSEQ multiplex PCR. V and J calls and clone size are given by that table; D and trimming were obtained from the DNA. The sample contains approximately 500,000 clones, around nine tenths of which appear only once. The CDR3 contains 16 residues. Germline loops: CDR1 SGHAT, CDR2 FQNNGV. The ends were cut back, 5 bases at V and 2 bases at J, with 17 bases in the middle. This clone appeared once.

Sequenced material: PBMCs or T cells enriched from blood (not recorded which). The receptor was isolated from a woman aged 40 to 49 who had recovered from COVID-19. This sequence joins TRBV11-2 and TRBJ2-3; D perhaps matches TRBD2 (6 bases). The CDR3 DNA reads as TGTGCCAGCAGCGTAGGGCCGGGACTGGACACAGATACGCAGTATTTT. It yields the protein CASSVGPGLDTDTQYF.